Listed below are T cell receptor beta chains from one sample, sequenced in a study of blood T cell repertoires in COVID-19. Libraries were prepared by immunoSEQ multiplex PCR; TCRdb keeps only in-frame clonotypes and omits some of them. The table records over 60,000 clones, 80% to 90% of them present only once. Sequencing input: peripheral blood. The receptors here all came from a human donor in a cohort sampled during active COVID-19. The CDR3 runs from the conserved cysteine through the conserved F or W. Fields, in order: D gene, clone size, V gene, J gene, CDR3 protein, CDR3 DNA. D genes are given only for firm matches. Clone size is not always given. Where it is, it says once, few, many or a class for expanded clones.

D: TRBD2; size: -; V: TRBV4-3; J: TRBJ2-7; CDR3: CASSHERESEYEQYF; DNA: TGCGCCAGCAGCCACGAGCGGGAGTCGGAGTACGAGCAGTACTTC
D: -; size: -; V: TRBV6-5; J: TRBJ2-1; CDR3: CASSYGGISYEQFF; DNA: TGTGCCAGCAGTTACGGCGGGATCAGCTATGAGCAGTTCTTC
D: -; size: -; V: TRBV9; J: TRBJ2-3; CDR3: CASSVGGFTDTQYF; DNA: TGTGCCAGCAGCGTGGGGGGTTTCACAGATACGCAGTATTTT
D: -; size: -; V: TRBV4-2; J: TRBJ2-2; CDR3: CASSQDGGLDSNTGELFF; DNA: TGTGCCAGCAGCCAAGATGGCGGACTTGACTCAAACACCGGGGAGCTGTTTTTT
D: TRBD1; size: -; V: TRBV2; J: TRBJ2-7; CDR3: CASSDWGQGDEQYF; DNA: TGTGCCAGCAGTGATTGGGGACAGGGGGACGAGCAGTACTTC
D: TRBD2; size: -; V: TRBV7-8; J: TRBJ2-7; CDR3: CASSLEGGRSYYEQYF; DNA: TGTGCCAGCAGCTTAGAAGGCGGGAGGTCGTACTACGAGCAGTACTTC
D: -; size: -; V: TRBV2; J: TRBJ2-3; CDR3: CASSRATQYF; DNA: TGTGCCAGCAGCCGCGCCACGCAGTATTTT
D: TRBD2; size: -; V: TRBV7-9; J: TRBJ2-5; CDR3: CASSSGLAGGETQYF; DNA: TGTGCCAGCAGTTCAGGACTAGCGGGAGGGGAGACCCAGTACTTC
D: -; size: -; V: TRBV4-2; J: TRBJ2-1; CDR3: CASSPGLSNEQFF; DNA: TGTGCCAGCAGCCCGGGACTGTCGAATGAGCAGTTCTTC
D: -; size: -; V: TRBV4-1; J: TRBJ2-1; CDR3: CASSQEEGVLGNEQFF; DNA: TGCGCCAGCAGCCAAGAAGAGGGTGTTCTAGGGAATGAGCAGTTCTTC
D: -; size: -; V: TRBV12-3/TRBV12-4; J: TRBJ2-1; CDR3: CASSMTRNEQFF; DNA: TGTGCCAGCAGCATGACTAGGAATGAGCAGTTCTTC
D: TRBD1; size: -; V: TRBV29-1; J: TRBJ2-1; CDR3: CSAPGQGYNEQFF; DNA: TGCAGCGCGCCGGGACAGGGGTACAATGAGCAGTTCTTC
D: TRBD1; size: -; V: TRBV13; J: TRBJ1-1; CDR3: CASSSFRLRDRDMNTEAFF; DNA: TGTGCCAGCAGCTCGTTTAGGTTACGGGACAGGGATATGAACACTGAAGCTTTCTTT
D: -; size: -; V: TRBV19; J: TRBJ2-7; CDR3: CASSQQGYEQYF; DNA: TGTGCCAGTAGCCAACAGGGCTACGAGCAGTACTTC
D: -; size: -; V: TRBV15; J: TRBJ2-7; CDR3: CATSRETSATGECEQYF; DNA: TGTGCCACCAGCAGAGAGACGTCCGCAACGGGAGAGTGCGAGCAGTACTTC
D: -; size: -; V: TRBV19; J: TRBJ2-1; CDR3: CASSEGPVNEQFF; DNA: TGTGCCAGTAGCGAGGGCCCCGTAAATGAGCAGTTCTTC
D: -; size: -; V: TRBV7-2; J: TRBJ2-1; CDR3: CASSLPEVMSSYNEQFF; DNA: TGTGCCAGCAGCCTCCCTGAGGTGATGAGCTCCTACAATGAGCAGTTCTTC
D: -; size: -; V: TRBV18; J: TRBJ2-1; CDR3: CASSPKLGGGLVENEQFF; DNA: TGTGCCAGCTCACCAAAGTTAGGGGGAGGGCTCGTAGAGAATGAGCAGTTCTTC
D: TRBD1; size: -; V: TRBV19; J: TRBJ1-6; CDR3: CASTRDSSLNSPLHF; DNA: TGTGCCAGTACCCGGGACAGCAGCCTTAATTCACCCCTCCACTTT
D: -; size: -; V: TRBV28; J: TRBJ1-5; CDR3: CASSLRGTILGNQPQHF; DNA: TGTGCCAGCAGTTTACGAGGTACAATTCTCGGCAATCAGCCCCAGCATTTT
D: -; size: -; V: TRBV30; J: TRBJ2-3; CDR3: CAWSRSGSLATDTQYF; DNA: TGTGCCTGGAGTAGATCTGGAAGTTTAGCCACAGATACGCAGTATTTT
D: TRBD1; size: -; V: TRBV25-1; J: TRBJ2-7; CDR3: CASSESNRGEQYF; DNA: TGTGCCAGCAGTGAATCTAACAGGGGCGAGCAGTACTTC
D: TRBD1; size: -; V: TRBV7-2; J: TRBJ1-1; CDR3: CASSSGQPFLQAFF; DNA: TGTGCCAGCAGCTCGGGACAGCCTTTTTTACAAGCTTTCTTT
D: TRBD1; size: -; V: TRBV6-5; J: TRBJ1-2; CDR3: CASPTGAGYGYTF; DNA: TGTGCCAGCCCGACAGGGGCCGGCTATGGCTACACCTTC
D: TRBD1; size: -; V: TRBV18; J: TRBJ1-1; CDR3: CASSPQLRQGLFEAFF; DNA: TGTGCCAGCTCACCCCAATTGAGACAGGGGCTCTTTGAAGCTTTCTTT
D: TRBD1; size: -; V: TRBV6-6; J: TRBJ1-3; CDR3: CATIGGQGRFGNTIYF; DNA: TGTGCCACGATCGGGGGACAGGGACGTTTTGGAAACACCATATATTTT
D: -; size: many; V: TRBV9; J: TRBJ2-1; CDR3: CASSVAAGSYNEQFF; DNA: TGTGCCAGCAGCGTAGCGGCAGGCTCCTACAATGAGCAGTTCTTC
D: -; size: -; V: TRBV25-1; J: TRBJ1-2; CDR3: CASRRGGHANYGYTF; DNA: TGTGCCAGCAGGAGGGGGGGGCACGCTAACTATGGCTACACCTTC
D: TRBD1; size: -; V: TRBV19; J: TRBJ2-7; CDR3: CASSIEAGGPYEQYF; DNA: TGTGCCAGTAGTATAGAGGCAGGGGGACCCTACGAGCAGTACTTC
D: TRBD1; size: -; V: TRBV27; J: TRBJ1-1; CDR3: CASSPPGQGGIAFF; DNA: TGTGCCAGCAGTCCCCCGGGACAGGGGGGGATAGCTTTCTTT
D: -; size: -; V: TRBV18; J: TRBJ2-7; CDR3: CASSHNSYEQYF; DNA: TGTGCCAGCTCACACAACAGCTACGAGCAGTACTTC
D: TRBD2; size: once; V: TRBV19; J: TRBJ2-1; CDR3: CASSILTGGWDEQFF; DNA: TGTGCCAGTAGTATCCTCACGGGAGGCTGGGATGAGCAGTTCTTC
D: -; size: -; V: TRBV6-2/TRBV6-3; J: TRBJ2-1; CDR3: CASSYSREKPYNEQFF; DNA: TGTGCCAGCAGTTACAGCCGGGAGAAGCCCTACAATGAGCAGTTCTTC
D: TRBD1; size: -; V: TRBV18; J: TRBJ2-1; CDR3: CASSLQGPYNEQFF; DNA: TGTGCCAGCTCACTACAGGGGCCTTACAATGAGCAGTTCTTC
D: TRBD2; size: -; V: TRBV10-3; J: TRBJ2-3; CDR3: CAISDEGGIDTQYF; DNA: TGTGCCATCAGTGACGAGGGAGGGATAGATACGCAGTATTTT
D: -; size: few; V: TRBV19; J: TRBJ2-2; CDR3: CASSPTRAGELFF; DNA: TGTGCCAGTAGTCCAACTAGGGCCGGGGAGCTGTTTTTT
D: -; size: few; V: TRBV15; J: TRBJ2-7; CDR3: CATSEDTSYEQYF; DNA: TGTGCCACCAGCGAGGACACCTCCTACGAGCAGTACTTC